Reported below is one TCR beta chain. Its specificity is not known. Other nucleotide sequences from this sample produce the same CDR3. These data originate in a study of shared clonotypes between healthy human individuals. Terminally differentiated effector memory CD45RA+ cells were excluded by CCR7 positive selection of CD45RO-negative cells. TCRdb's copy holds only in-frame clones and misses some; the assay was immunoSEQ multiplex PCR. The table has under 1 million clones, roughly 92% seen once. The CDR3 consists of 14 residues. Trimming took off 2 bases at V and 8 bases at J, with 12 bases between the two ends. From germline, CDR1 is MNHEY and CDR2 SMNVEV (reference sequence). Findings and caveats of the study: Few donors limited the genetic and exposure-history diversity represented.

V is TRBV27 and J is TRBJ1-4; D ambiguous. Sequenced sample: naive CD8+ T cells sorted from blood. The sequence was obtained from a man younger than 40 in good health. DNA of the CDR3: TGTGCCAGCAGTTTACTCGGCGGAGGGGAAAAACTGTTTTTT. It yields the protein CASSLLGGGEKLFF.